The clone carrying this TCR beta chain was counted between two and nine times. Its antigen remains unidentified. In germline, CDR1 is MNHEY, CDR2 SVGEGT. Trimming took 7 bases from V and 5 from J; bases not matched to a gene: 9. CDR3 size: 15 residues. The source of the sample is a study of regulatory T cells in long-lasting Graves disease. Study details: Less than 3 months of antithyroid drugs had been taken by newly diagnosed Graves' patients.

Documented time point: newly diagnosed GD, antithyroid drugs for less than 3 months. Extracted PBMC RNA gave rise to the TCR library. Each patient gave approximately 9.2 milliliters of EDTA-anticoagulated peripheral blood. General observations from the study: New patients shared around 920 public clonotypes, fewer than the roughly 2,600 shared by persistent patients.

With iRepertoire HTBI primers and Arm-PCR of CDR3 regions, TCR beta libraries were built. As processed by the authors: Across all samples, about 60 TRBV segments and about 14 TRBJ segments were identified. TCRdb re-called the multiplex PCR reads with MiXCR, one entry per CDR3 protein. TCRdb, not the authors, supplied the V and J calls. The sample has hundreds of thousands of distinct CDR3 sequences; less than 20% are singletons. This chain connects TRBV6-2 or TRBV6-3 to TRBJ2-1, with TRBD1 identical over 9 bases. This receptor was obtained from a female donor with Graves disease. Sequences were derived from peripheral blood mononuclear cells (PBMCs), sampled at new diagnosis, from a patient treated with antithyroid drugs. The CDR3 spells CASIWGQGENNEQFF. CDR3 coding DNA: TGTGCCAGCATCTGGGGACAGGGTGAGAACAATGAGCAGTTCTTC.